These 8 T cell receptor beta chains originate from one sample sequenced in a study of shared clonotypes between healthy human individuals. Clones were sequenced by immunoSEQ multiplex PCR, and TCRdb holds only the in-frame ones, with some missing. The table shows about 980,000 clones, with 76% occurring only once. Source material: memory CD4+ T cells sorted from blood. Indicated subset: CD45RA-negative fraction. These receptors originate from a man between 18 and 29 years old in good health.

The chain joins TRBV5-1 to TRBJ2-7; TRBD2 matches at 9 bases. Losses at the gene ends were 0 bases for V and 4 bases for J; bases not matched to a gene: 11. Germline CDR1 and CDR2: SGHRS and YFSETQ. The CDR3 has 17 amino acids. Here the CDR3 DNA reads TGCGCCAGCAGCTTGGAATCGGGCGGGAGGGCATGGTACGAGCAGTACTTC. Its protein product is CASSLESGGRAWYEQYF.

This clone came up a few times. This sequence joins TRBV5-1 and TRBJ1-2; 7 bases are shared with TRBD1. The germline CDR1 and CDR2 sequences are SGHRS and YFSETQ. The CDR3 has 15 amino acids. With V trimmed by 4 bases and J by 6 bases, 12 bases remained unmatched. In nucleotides, the CDR3 is TGCGCCAGCAGCCCCCGCGGAGGGGGCGCCGATGGCTACACCTTC. It translates to CASSPRGGGADGYTF.

V gene TRBV6-6 combines with J gene TRBJ1-3, with TRBD1 identical over 7 bases. The CDR3 sequence is 16 residues long. Germline V gives CDR1 MNHNY, CDR2 SVGAGI (reference sequence). The J segment lost 6 bases and the V segment lost 5 bases, leaving 13 bases of the junction unmatched. CDR3 loop: CASSPRQGGGENTIYF. The CDR3 nucleotides are TGTGCCAGCAGTCCAAGACAGGGAGGAGGAGAAAACACCATATATTTT.

This clone was counted once. This rearrangement joins TRBV7-6 to TRBJ2-1; 9 positions match TRBD1. The V and J ends lost 5 bases and 4 bases, in that order; junction bases with no gene match: 6. CDR3 length: 15 amino acids. Germline lookup yields CDR1 SGHVS and CDR2 FNYEAQ. The CDR3 sequence is CASSPGQGPYNEQFF. As DNA, the CDR3 is TGTGCCAGCAGCCCAGGACAGGGGCCGTACAATGAGCAGTTCTTC.

The V gene is TRBV2, the J gene TRBJ2-7; a possible D gene is TRBD1 (6 bases). CDR1 is SNHLY and CDR2 is FYNNEI in the germline V gene. The CDR3 covers 14 residues. Between the trimmed V and J ends, which lost 5 bases and 2 bases, there was a span of 13 bases. CDR3: CASSPQGIPYEQYF. The CDR3 DNA reads TGTGCCAGCAGTCCCCAGGGGATTCCCTACGAGCAGTACTTC.

This clone was seen only a few times. This chain connects TRBV28 to TRBJ2-1; D is possibly TRBD2 (6 bases). V shed 6 bases and J shed 3 bases, with 12 bases lying between them. The CDR3 is 14 amino acids. Germline V lookup: CDR1 MDHEN, CDR2 SYDVKM. CDR3 sequence: CASSPGGVYNEQFF. The CDR3 nucleotides read TGTGCCAGCAGCCCCGGGGGAGTCTACAATGAGCAGTTCTTC.

DNA of the CDR3: TGTGCCAGCAGCTTAAATAGGGCTCAGCCCCAGCATTTT. Its translation is CASSLNRAQPQHF. The rearrangement links TRBV7-2 to TRBJ1-5; D gene uncertain. The CDR3 runs 13 residues. The V end was cut by 2 bases, the J end by 6 bases, with 8 bases between. CDR1 and CDR2 from the germline V gene are SGHTA and FQGNSA.

The chain links TRBV18 to TRBJ1-6; D is possibly TRBD1 (5 bases). The germline V gene encodes CDR1 KGHSH and CDR2 LQKENI. The CDR3 is 18 residues long. V shed 2 bases and J shed 8 bases, with 22 bases lying between them. CDR3 amino acids: CASSPKSPGPIWDSPLHF. CDR3 bases: TGTGCCAGCTCACCAAAATCGCCAGGGCCTATCTGGGATTCACCCCTCCACTTT.